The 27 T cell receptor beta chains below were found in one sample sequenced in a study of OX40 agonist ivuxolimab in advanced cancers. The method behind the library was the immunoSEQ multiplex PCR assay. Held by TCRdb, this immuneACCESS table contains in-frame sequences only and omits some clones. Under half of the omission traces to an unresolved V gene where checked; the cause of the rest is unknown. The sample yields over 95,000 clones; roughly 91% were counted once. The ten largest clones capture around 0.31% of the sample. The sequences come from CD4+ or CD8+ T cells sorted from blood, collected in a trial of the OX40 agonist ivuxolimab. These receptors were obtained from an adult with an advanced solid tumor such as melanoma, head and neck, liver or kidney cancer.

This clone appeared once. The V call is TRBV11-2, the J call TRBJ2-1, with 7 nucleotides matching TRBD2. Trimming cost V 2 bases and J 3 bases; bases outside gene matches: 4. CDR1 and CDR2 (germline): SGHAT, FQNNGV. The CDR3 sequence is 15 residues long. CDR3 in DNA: TGTGCCAGCAGCTTATGGGAGGGGAACTACAATGAGCAGTTCTTC. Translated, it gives CASSLWEGNYNEQFF.

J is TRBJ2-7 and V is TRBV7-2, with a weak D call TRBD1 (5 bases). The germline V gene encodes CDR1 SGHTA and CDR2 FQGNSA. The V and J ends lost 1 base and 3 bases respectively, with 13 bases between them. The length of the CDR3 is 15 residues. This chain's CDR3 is CASSLVQGNFYEQYF. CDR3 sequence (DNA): TGTGCCAGCAGCTTAGTTCAGGGTAATTTCTACGAGCAGTACTTC.

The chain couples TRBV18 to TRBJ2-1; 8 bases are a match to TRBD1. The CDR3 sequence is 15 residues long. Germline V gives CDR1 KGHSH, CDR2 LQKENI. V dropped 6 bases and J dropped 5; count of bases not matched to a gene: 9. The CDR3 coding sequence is TGTGCCAGCTCCGGAGGACAGGGTCGCGACAATGAGCAGTTCTTC. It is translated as CASSGGQGRDNEQFF.

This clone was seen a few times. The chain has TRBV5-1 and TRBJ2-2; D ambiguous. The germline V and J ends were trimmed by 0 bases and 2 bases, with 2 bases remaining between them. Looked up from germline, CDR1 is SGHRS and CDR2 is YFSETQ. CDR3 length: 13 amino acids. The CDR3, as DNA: TGCGCCAGCAGCTTGGATAACACCGGGGAGCTGTTTTTT. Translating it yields CASSLDNTGELFF.

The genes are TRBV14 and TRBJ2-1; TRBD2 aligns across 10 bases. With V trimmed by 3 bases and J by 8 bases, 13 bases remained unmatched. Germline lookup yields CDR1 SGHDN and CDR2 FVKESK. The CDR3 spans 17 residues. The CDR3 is CASSHDRRASGSHEQFF. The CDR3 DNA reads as TGTGCCAGCAGCCACGATCGGAGGGCTAGCGGGAGTCATGAGCAGTTCTTC.

This chain's CDR3 is CASSGPGQLNTIYF. The CDR3 coding sequence is TGTGCCAGCAGCGGGCCGGGACAGCTGAACACCATATATTTT. The chain uses TRBV9 and TRBJ1-3; 7 nucleotides align to TRBD1. This CDR3 comprises 14 residues. CDR1 and CDR2 from the germline V gene are SGDLS and YYNGEE. Losses at the gene ends were 3 bases for V and 7 bases for J; bases not matched to a gene: 7.

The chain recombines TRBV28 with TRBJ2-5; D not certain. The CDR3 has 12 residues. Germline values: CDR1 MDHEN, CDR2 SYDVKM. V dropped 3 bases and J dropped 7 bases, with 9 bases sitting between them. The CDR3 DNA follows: TGTGCCAGCAGTTTTGTAAGAGTGACCCAGTACTTC. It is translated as CASSFVRVTQYF.

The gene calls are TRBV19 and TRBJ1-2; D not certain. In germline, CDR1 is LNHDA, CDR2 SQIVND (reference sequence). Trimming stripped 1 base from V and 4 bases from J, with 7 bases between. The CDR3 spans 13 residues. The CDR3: CASSIGPTYGYTF. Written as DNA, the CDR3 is TGTGCCAGTAGTATAGGGCCGACCTATGGCTACACCTTC.

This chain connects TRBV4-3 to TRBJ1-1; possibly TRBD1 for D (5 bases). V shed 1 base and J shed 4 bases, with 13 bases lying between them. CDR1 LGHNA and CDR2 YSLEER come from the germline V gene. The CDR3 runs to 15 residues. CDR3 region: CASSQVISQGTEAFF. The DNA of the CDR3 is TGCGCCAGCAGCCAAGTAATCAGCCAGGGCACTGAAGCTTTCTTT.

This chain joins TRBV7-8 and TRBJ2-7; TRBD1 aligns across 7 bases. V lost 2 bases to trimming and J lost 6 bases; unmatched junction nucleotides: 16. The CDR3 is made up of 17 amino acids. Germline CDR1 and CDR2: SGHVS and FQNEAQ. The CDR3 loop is CASSLIDRQGLFGEQYF. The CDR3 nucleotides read TGTGCCAGCAGCTTAATAGATCGACAGGGTCTTTTTGGCGAGCAGTACTTC.

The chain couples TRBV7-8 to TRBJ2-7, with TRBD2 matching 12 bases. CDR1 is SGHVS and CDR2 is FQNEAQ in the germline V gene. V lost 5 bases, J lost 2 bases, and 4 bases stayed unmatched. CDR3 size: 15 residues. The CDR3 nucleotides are TGTGCCAGCAGCAGGGGACTAGCGGGCACCTACGAGCAGTACTTC. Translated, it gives CASSRGLAGTYEQYF.

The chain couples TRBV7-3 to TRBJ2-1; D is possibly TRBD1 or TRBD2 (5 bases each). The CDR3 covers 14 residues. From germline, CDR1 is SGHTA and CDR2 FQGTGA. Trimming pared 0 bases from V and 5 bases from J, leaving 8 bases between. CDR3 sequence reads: CASSLTADNNEQFF. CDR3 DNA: TGTGCCAGCAGCTTAACAGCGGACAACAATGAGCAGTTCTTC.

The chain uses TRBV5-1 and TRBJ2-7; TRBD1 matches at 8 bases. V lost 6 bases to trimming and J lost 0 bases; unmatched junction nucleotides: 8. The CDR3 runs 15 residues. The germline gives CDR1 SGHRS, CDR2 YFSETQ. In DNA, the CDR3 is TGCGCCAGCAAAGGGGGACAGGCCCGCTCCTACGAGCAGTACTTC. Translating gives CASKGGQARSYEQYF.

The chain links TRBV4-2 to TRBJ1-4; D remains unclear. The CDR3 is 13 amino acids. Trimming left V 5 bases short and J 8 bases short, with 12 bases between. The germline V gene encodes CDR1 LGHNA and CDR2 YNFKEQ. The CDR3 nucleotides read TGTGCCAGCAGCGTCCGGGGTAGCGAAAAACTGTTTTTT. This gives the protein CASSVRGSEKLFF.

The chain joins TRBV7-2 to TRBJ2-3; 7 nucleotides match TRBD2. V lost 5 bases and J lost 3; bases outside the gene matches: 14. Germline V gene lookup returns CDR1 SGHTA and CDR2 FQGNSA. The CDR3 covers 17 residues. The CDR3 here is CASSPTGRRMRTDTQYF. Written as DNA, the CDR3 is TGTGCCAGCAGCCCAACCGGGAGGAGGATGAGGACAGATACGCAGTATTTT.

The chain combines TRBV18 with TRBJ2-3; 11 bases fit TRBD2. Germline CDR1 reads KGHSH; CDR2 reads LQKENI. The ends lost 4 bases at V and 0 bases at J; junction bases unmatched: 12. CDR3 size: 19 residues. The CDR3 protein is CASSLLGLAAQPSTDTQYF. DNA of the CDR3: TGTGCCAGCTCACTACTGGGACTAGCGGCCCAACCTAGCACAGATACGCAGTATTTT.

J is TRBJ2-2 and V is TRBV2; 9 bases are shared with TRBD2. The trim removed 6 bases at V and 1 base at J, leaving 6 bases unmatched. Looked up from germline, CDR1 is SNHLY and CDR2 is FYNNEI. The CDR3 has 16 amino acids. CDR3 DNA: TGTGCCAGCAGCCCCTTAGCGGGAGTGAACACCGGGGAGCTGTTTTTT. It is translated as CASSPLAGVNTGELFF. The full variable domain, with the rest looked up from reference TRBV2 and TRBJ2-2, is EPEVTQTPSHQVTQMGQEVILRCVPISNHLYFYWYRQILGQKVEFLVSFYNNEISEKSEIFDDQFSVERPDGSNFTLKIRSTKLEDSAMYFCASSPLAGVNTGELFFGEGSRLTVL.

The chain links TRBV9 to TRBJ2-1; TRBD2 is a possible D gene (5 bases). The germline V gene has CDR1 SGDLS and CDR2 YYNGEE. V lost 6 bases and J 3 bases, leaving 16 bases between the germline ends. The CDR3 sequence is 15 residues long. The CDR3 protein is CASTPYQRSYNEQFF. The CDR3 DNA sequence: TGTGCCAGCACCCCCTACCAGCGGAGCTACAATGAGCAGTTCTTC. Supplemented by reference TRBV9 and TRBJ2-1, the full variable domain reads DSGVTQTPKHLITATGQRVTLRCSPRSGDLSVYWYQQSLDQGLQFLIQYYNGEERAKGNILERFSAQQFPDLHSELNLSSLELGDSALYFCASTPYQRSYNEQFFGPGTRLTVL.

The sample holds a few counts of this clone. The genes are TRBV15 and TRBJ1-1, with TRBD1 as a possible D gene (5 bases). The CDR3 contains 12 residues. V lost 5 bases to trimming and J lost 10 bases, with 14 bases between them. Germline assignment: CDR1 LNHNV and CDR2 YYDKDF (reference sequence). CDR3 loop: CATSGDSAGAFF. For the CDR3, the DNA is TGTGCCACCAGCGGTGACAGCGCGGGAGCTTTCTTT.

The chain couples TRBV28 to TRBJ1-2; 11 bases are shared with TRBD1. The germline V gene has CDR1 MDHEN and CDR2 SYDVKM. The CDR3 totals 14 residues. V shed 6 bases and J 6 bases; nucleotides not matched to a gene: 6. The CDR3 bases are TGTGCCAGCAGACCGGGACAGGGGGACAATGGCTACACCTTC. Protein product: CASRPGQGDNGYTF.

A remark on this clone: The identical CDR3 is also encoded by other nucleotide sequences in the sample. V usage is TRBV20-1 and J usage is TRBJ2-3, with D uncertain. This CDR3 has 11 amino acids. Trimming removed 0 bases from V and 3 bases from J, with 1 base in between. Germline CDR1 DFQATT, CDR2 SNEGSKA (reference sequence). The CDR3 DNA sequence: TGCAGTGCTAGAGAGACAGATACGCAGTATTTT. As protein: CSARETDTQYF.

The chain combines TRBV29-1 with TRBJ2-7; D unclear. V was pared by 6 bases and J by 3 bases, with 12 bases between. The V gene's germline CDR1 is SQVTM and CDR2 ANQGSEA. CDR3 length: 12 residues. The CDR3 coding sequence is TGCAGCGTGGGTCACCAGGTCTACGAGCAGTACTTC. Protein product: CSVGHQVYEQYF.

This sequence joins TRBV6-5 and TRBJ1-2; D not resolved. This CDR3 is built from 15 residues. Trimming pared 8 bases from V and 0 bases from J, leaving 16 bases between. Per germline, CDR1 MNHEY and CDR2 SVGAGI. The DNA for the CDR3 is TGTGCCAGCCGGAATTTTTTGGCCCCTAACTATGGCTACACCTTC. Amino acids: CASRNFLAPNYGYTF.

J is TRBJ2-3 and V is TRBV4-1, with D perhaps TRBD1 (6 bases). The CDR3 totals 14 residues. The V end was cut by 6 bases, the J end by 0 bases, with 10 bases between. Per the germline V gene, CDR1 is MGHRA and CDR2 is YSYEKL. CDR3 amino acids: CASRTGPSTDTQYF. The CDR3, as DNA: TGCGCCAGCAGAACAGGGCCAAGCACAGATACGCAGTATTTT.

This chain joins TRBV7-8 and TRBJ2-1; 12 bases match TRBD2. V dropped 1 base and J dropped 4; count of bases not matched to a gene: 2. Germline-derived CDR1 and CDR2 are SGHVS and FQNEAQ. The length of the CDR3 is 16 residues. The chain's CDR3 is CASSLGTSGTYNEQFF. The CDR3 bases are TGTGCCAGCAGCTTAGGGACTAGCGGGACGTACAATGAGCAGTTCTTC.

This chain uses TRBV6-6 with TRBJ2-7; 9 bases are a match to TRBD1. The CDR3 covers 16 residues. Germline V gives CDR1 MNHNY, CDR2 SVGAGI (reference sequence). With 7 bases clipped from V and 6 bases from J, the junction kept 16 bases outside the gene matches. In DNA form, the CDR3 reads TGTGCCAGCATCTCTAGGGGCGGGACAGGGATTATCGAGCAGTACTTC. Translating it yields CASISRGGTGIIEQYF.

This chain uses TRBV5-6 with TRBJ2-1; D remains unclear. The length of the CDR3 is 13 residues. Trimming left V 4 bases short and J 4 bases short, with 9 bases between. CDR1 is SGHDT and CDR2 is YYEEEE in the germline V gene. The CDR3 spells CASSAEKYNEQFF. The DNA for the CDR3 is TGTGCCAGCAGCGCAGAGAAATACAATGAGCAGTTCTTC.